This T cell receptor (beta chain) was documented in a study of a mutant IDH1 vaccine in newly diagnosed glioma. Turning to the study itself: Initiation of the vaccine course occurred 4-6 weeks after radiotherapy alone, or alongside temozolomide cycles. Mean patient age was approximately 39 years; about 60% were male and roughly 38% female. Weeks 35 and 47 hosted visits V12 and V13, respectively. Whole-study results and caveats: Pseudoprogression seemingly bore no relation to changes in top peripheral T cell clonotypes.

CDR3 length: 14 residues. Germline-derived CDR1 and CDR2 are MNHNY and SVGAGI (reference sequence). J gave up 5 bases and V 2 bases, and 5 bases lay outside the gene matches. TCRdb's table, derived via immunoSEQ multiplex PCR, lists solely in-frame clones and lacks some. Of tens of thousands of clones listed, around 86% were seen once; the top ten hold 4.7%. Time point defined: week 35, safety follow-up. Vaccinated patients received 300 ug of mutant IDH1 20-mer peptide per dose, with topical imiquimod. For this clone: Its antigen remains unidentified.

V and J are TRBV6-6 and TRBJ2-5, with 7 bases matching TRBD2. This sequence originates from a woman aged 40 to 55 with glioma. Some clones in this sample may be carry-over from other donors' samples. The sample here was PBMCs, taken from a glioma patient whose treatment included an IDH1 peptide vaccine. CDR3: CASSYRGEGETQYF. CDR3 nucleotides: TGTGCCAGCAGTTACCGGGGGGAGGGCGAGACCCAGTACTTC.